Presented here are 29 T cell receptor beta chains from one specimen sequenced in a study of cytomegalovirus exposure and HLA in healthy donors. The study ran its PCR with 60 Vbeta and 13 Jbeta primers. Profiled with immunoSEQ multiplex PCR; TCRdb holds only in-frame clones, not every one. Of around 160,000 clones listed, about 63% are singletons. The specimen sequenced was PBMCs. The receptors were sampled from a woman aged 40 to 50 in good health and CMV-seropositive.

V gene TRBV25-1 combines with J gene TRBJ2-3; 7 positions agree with TRBD2. The CDR3 has 16 residues. The germline CDR1 and CDR2 sequences are MGHDK and SYGVNS. The ends lost 2 bases at V and 4 bases at J; junction bases unmatched: 9. The CDR3 loop reads CASSEGAGVGADTQYF. As DNA, the CDR3 is TGTGCCAGCAGTGAAGGGGCGGGGGTCGGGGCAGATACGCAGTATTTT.

The chain employs TRBV6-1 and TRBJ2-7; 9 bases agree with TRBD2. The CDR3 sequence is 16 residues long. The germline V gene encodes CDR1 MNHNS and CDR2 SASEGT. Losses at the gene ends were 2 bases for V and 5 bases for J; bases not matched to a gene: 10. The chain's CDR3 is CASSEPYSGGPDEQYF. CDR3 nucleotide sequence: TGTGCCAGCAGTGAACCCTATAGCGGGGGCCCCGACGAGCAGTACTTC.

The CDR3 bases are TGTGCCAGCAGCTTAACAGGGGACGCCGAGCAGTTCTTC. It encodes CASSLTGDAEQFF. The V and J genes are TRBV7-2 and TRBJ2-1, with 7 positions matching TRBD1. Trimming cost V 2 bases and J 10 bases; bases outside gene matches: 5. Germline assignment: CDR1 SGHTA and CDR2 FQGNSA. The CDR3 runs to 13 residues.

This clone turned up a few times. The chain recombines TRBV6-5 with TRBJ2-7, with D perhaps TRBD2 (6 bases). V lost 4 bases to trimming and J lost 0 bases, with 16 bases between them. The CDR3 has 16 amino acids. CDR1 is MNHEY, CDR2 SVGAGI, per germline. The CDR3 spells CASSFGLTGASYEQYF. CDR3 in DNA: TGTGCCAGCAGTTTTGGGCTGACGGGAGCCTCCTACGAGCAGTACTTC.

About this clone: Germline and junction disagree at one end, which may indicate a read error. The rearrangement joins TRBV2 to TRBJ2-3, with TRBD1 identical over 8 bases. The germline CDR1 and CDR2 sequences are SNHLY and FYNNEI. The CDR3 extends over 15 amino acids. CDR3: CASREGQGRTDTQYF. The CDR3 DNA follows: TGTGCCAGCAGGGAAGGACAGGGTCGCACAGATACGCAGTATTTT. The whole variable domain, filled in from reference TRBV2 and TRBJ2-3, reads EPEVTQTPSHQVTQMGQEVILRCVPISNHLYFYWYRQILGQKVEFLVSFYNNEISEKSEIFDDQFSVERPDGSNFTLKIRSTKLEDSAMYFCASREGQGRTDTQYFGPGTRLTVL.

V is TRBV6-1 and J is TRBJ2-1; D unresolved. The V gene's germline CDR1 is MNHNS and CDR2 SASEGT. Trimming left V 10 bases short and J 0 bases short, with 13 bases between. The CDR3 spans 14 residues. The CDR3 nucleotides are TGTGCCACCGACCGACTTAGCTCCTACAATGAGCAGTTCTTC. The encoded protein is CATDRLSSYNEQFF.

The rearrangement joins TRBV7-2 to TRBJ2-3; D unresolved. Germline CDR1 SGHTA, CDR2 FQGNSA. V gave up 2 bases and J gave up 0 bases, with 9 bases separating them. CDR3 size: 15 residues. CDR3 sequence reads: CASSLLFTSTDTQYF. The DNA of the CDR3 is TGTGCCAGCAGCTTACTATTCACTAGCACAGATACGCAGTATTTT.

J is TRBJ1-1 and V is TRBV18; D not resolved. CDR1 KGHSH and CDR2 LQKENI come from the germline V gene. The CDR3 spans 14 residues. V was trimmed by 3 bases and J by 2 bases, leaving 10 bases between them. The CDR3 region has the DNA TGTGCCAGCTCACCGGGAGAAACAAACACTGAAGCTTTCTTT. It is translated as CASSPGETNTEAFF.

The V and J genes are TRBV5-1 and TRBJ2-5; TRBD1 matches at 9 bases. The end of the DNA aligns better with TRBJ2-7, so the J call may be wrong. The CDR3 has 18 residues. Germline lookup yields CDR1 SGHRS and CDR2 YFSETQ. CDR3: CASSFLGTGTGNGYEQYF. In DNA, the CDR3 is TGCGCCAGCAGCTTCCTGGGAACCGGGACAGGGAATGGCTACGAGCAGTACTTC.

J is TRBJ2-3 and V is TRBV6-4; 11 nucleotides align to TRBD2. CDR1 is MRHNA, CDR2 SNTAGT, per germline. This CDR3 comprises 13 residues. With 6 bases clipped from V and 5 bases from J, the junction kept 1 base outside the gene matches. The CDR3 bases are TGTGCCAGCAGGACTAGCGGGGAAGATACGCAGTATTTT. It specifies CASRTSGEDTQYF.

V is TRBV7-9 and J is TRBJ1-5, with D hard to call. Looked up from germline, CDR1 is SEHNR and CDR2 is FQNEAQ (reference sequence). V lost 3 bases, J lost 4 bases, and 7 bases lay in between. This CDR3 spans 13 amino acids. In nucleotides, the CDR3 is TGTGCCAGCAGCTTTTACGAGAATCAGCCCCAGCATTTT. Its protein product is CASSFYENQPQHF.

The V call is TRBV9, the J call TRBJ2-7; TRBD1 aligns across 7 bases. Germline V gene lookup returns CDR1 SGDLS and CDR2 YYNGEE. The CDR3 length is 13 residues. Trimming cost V 4 bases and J 5 bases; bases outside gene matches: 6. The CDR3 DNA reads as TGTGCCAGCAGCACCCAAACAGGGGACGAGCAGTACTTC. Translated: CASSTQTGDEQYF.

The sample holds one count of this clone. The rearrangement joins TRBV7-2 to TRBJ2-1; TRBD1 agrees at 8 bases. The CDR3 has 14 amino acids. Germline CDR1 SGHTA, CDR2 FQGNSA. The J segment lost 5 bases and the V segment lost 5 bases, leaving 5 bases of the junction unmatched. The CDR3 loop reads CASSARQGNNEQFF. The CDR3 region has the DNA TGTGCCAGCAGCGCCAGACAGGGGAACAATGAGCAGTTCTTC.

The sample holds many counts of this clone. The chain joins TRBV5-4 to TRBJ2-7, with 9 bases aligning to TRBD2. V lost 4 bases and J lost 2; bases outside the gene matches: 10. This CDR3 comprises 16 residues. CDR1 is SGHNT and CDR2 is YYREEE in the germline V gene (reference sequence). The CDR3 nucleotides read TGTGCCAGCAGCCCGGTAGCGGGAGAGTTTCCCTACGAGCAGTACTTC. The encoded protein is CASSPVAGEFPYEQYF.

In this sample, this clone turned up once. J is TRBJ2-1 and V is TRBV28; TRBD2 matches at 10 bases. The V segment lost 1 base and the J segment 4 bases; nucleotides outside the gene matches: 4. Germline loops: CDR1 MDHEN, CDR2 SYDVKM. The CDR3 sequence is 16 residues long. CDR3 loop: CASSLFSGRFYNEQFF. CDR3 bases: TGTGCCAGCAGTTTATTTAGCGGGAGGTTTTACAATGAGCAGTTCTTC.

This clone appeared once. V and J are TRBV6-5 and TRBJ1-1, with 7 positions matching TRBD1. The V and J ends lost 2 bases and 2 bases, in that order; junction bases with no gene match: 8. CDR3 length: 16 residues. From germline, CDR1 is MNHEY and CDR2 SVGAGI. Written as DNA, the CDR3 is TGTGCCAGCAGTTACGTGTCAGGGGGAAGTAACACTGAAGCTTTCTTT. Amino acids: CASSYVSGGSNTEAFF.

The chain couples TRBV2 to TRBJ2-1; D possibly corresponds to TRBD2 (5 bases). Germline V CDR1 and CDR2: SNHLY, FYNNEI. Trimming took 5 bases from V and 5 from J, leaving 16 bases between them. There are 15 residues in the CDR3. CDR3 coding DNA: TGTGCCAGCAGTCCGACTACGCTACGAGACAATGAGCAGTTCTTC. Its protein is CASSPTTLRDNEQFF.

This clone was seen only a few times. The V and J genes are TRBV28 and TRBJ2-7; D possibly corresponds to TRBD1 (6 bases). Germline V gene data show CDR1 as MDHEN and CDR2 as SYDVKM. The CDR3 runs to 14 residues. The ends were cut back, 3 bases at V and 0 bases at J, with 9 bases in the middle. The CDR3 reads CASSFRGYSYEQYF. Written as DNA, the CDR3 is TGTGCCAGCAGTTTTAGGGGGTACTCCTACGAGCAGTACTTC.

This clone was counted a few times. The chain joins TRBV7-6 to TRBJ2-1; TRBD2 matches 9 bases. V trimming: 2 bases; J trimming: 0 bases; junction bases outside the gene matches: 8. The CDR3 runs to 18 residues. Germline V gene sequence: CDR1 SGHVS, CDR2 FNYEAQ. The CDR3 protein is CASSLTRLSGSSYNEQFF. The CDR3 DNA is TGTGCCAGCAGCTTAACTCGACTTAGCGGGAGCTCCTACAATGAGCAGTTCTTC.

V and J are TRBV27 and TRBJ2-7; TRBD2 aligns across 12 bases. The germline CDR1 and CDR2 sequences are MNHEY and SMNVEV (reference sequence). V dropped 6 bases and J dropped 6; count of bases not matched to a gene: 9. CDR3 length: 15 amino acids. DNA of the CDR3: TGTGCCAGCAGAGGGACTAGCGGGCAGCCTCGCGAGCAGTACTTC. It is translated as CASRGTSGQPREQYF.

This sequence joins TRBV19 and TRBJ1-4; TRBD1 aligns across 7 bases. This CDR3 contains 15 residues. Germline assignment: CDR1 LNHDA and CDR2 SQIVND (reference sequence). The J segment lost 2 bases and the V segment lost 3 bases, leaving 3 bases of the junction unmatched. CDR3 nucleotides: TGTGCCAGTAGTATTTTAGGGGGCACTAATGAAAAACTGTTTTTT. Residues: CASSILGGTNEKLFF.

The J gene is TRBJ1-3, the V gene TRBV6-6; possible D gene TRBD1, 5 bases. The germline V and J ends were trimmed by 7 bases and 3 bases, with 13 bases remaining between them. Germline values: CDR1 MNHNY, CDR2 SVGAGI (reference sequence). This CDR3 has 14 residues. This chain's CDR3 is CASNEGAFGNTIYF. CDR3 coding DNA: TGTGCCAGCAACGAAGGGGCGTTTGGAAACACCATATATTTT.

On this clone: A read error may produce the germline difference seen at one junction end. The chain recombines TRBV4-3 with TRBJ2-6; D may be TRBD1 (6 bases). The CDR3 totals 16 residues. Looked up from germline, CDR1 is LGHNA and CDR2 is YSLEER. CDR3 sequence: CASSPQGFSGANVLPF. Written as DNA, the CDR3 is TGCGCCAGCAGCCCACAGGGATTTTCTGGGGCCAACGTCCTGCCTTTC.

V is TRBV6-1 and J is TRBJ2-1; 9 positions match TRBD2. V gave up 10 bases and J gave up 3 bases; unmatched junction bases: 7. The CDR3 loop spans 14 amino acids. Per germline, CDR1 MNHNS and CDR2 SASEGT. The CDR3 is CATETSGGYNEQFF. The DNA for the CDR3 is TGTGCCACCGAGACTAGCGGAGGCTACAATGAGCAGTTCTTC.

V usage is TRBV28 and J usage is TRBJ1-5; 7 nucleotides match TRBD1. Germline V gives CDR1 MDHEN, CDR2 SYDVKM. V lost 6 bases to trimming and J lost 3 bases; unmatched junction nucleotides: 2. This CDR3 spans 13 amino acids. CDR3 DNA sequence: TGTGCCAGCAGACAGGGGAACAATCAGCCCCAGCATTTT. It yields the protein CASRQGNNQPQHF.

The chain employs TRBV21-1 and TRBJ1-5; the table names TRBD1, a call not compared with the DNA. TRBV21-1 is a documented pseudogene. CDR3 length: 16 amino acids. The CDR3, as DNA: TGTGCCAGCAGCAAGGACAGGGATGATTGCAATCAGCCCCAGCATTTT. Translation gives CASSKDRDDCNQPQHF.

This sequence joins TRBV28 and TRBJ2-3; TRBD2 is a possible D gene (6 bases). V lost 5 bases, J lost 2 bases, and 14 bases lay in between. Germline CDR1 is MDHEN and CDR2 is SYDVKM. There are 15 residues in the CDR3. Here the CDR3 DNA reads TGTGCCAGCAGTCCCATCGGGGGACCCACAGATACGCAGTATTTT. This codes for CASSPIGGPTDTQYF.

The genes are TRBV7-2 and TRBJ2-2, with TRBD2 matching 12 bases. V shed 5 bases, J shed 6 bases, and the junction held 7 bases outside the gene matches. Looked up from germline, CDR1 is SGHTA and CDR2 is FQGNSA. The CDR3 is 16 amino acids. CDR3 nucleotides: TGTGCCAGCAGCAGATCGGGGACTAGCGGGCCCGGGGAGCTGTTTTTT. Its protein is CASSRSGTSGPGELFF.

The chain combines TRBV21-1 with TRBJ2-7; the table's D call, TRBD2, was not checked against the DNA. TRBV21-1 is an annotated pseudogene. CDR3 length: 17 amino acids. CDR3 region: CASSDPPPLAPSYEQYF. The CDR3 bases are TGTGCCAGCAGCGACCCCCCGCCGCTAGCGCCCTCCTACGAGCAGTACTTC.